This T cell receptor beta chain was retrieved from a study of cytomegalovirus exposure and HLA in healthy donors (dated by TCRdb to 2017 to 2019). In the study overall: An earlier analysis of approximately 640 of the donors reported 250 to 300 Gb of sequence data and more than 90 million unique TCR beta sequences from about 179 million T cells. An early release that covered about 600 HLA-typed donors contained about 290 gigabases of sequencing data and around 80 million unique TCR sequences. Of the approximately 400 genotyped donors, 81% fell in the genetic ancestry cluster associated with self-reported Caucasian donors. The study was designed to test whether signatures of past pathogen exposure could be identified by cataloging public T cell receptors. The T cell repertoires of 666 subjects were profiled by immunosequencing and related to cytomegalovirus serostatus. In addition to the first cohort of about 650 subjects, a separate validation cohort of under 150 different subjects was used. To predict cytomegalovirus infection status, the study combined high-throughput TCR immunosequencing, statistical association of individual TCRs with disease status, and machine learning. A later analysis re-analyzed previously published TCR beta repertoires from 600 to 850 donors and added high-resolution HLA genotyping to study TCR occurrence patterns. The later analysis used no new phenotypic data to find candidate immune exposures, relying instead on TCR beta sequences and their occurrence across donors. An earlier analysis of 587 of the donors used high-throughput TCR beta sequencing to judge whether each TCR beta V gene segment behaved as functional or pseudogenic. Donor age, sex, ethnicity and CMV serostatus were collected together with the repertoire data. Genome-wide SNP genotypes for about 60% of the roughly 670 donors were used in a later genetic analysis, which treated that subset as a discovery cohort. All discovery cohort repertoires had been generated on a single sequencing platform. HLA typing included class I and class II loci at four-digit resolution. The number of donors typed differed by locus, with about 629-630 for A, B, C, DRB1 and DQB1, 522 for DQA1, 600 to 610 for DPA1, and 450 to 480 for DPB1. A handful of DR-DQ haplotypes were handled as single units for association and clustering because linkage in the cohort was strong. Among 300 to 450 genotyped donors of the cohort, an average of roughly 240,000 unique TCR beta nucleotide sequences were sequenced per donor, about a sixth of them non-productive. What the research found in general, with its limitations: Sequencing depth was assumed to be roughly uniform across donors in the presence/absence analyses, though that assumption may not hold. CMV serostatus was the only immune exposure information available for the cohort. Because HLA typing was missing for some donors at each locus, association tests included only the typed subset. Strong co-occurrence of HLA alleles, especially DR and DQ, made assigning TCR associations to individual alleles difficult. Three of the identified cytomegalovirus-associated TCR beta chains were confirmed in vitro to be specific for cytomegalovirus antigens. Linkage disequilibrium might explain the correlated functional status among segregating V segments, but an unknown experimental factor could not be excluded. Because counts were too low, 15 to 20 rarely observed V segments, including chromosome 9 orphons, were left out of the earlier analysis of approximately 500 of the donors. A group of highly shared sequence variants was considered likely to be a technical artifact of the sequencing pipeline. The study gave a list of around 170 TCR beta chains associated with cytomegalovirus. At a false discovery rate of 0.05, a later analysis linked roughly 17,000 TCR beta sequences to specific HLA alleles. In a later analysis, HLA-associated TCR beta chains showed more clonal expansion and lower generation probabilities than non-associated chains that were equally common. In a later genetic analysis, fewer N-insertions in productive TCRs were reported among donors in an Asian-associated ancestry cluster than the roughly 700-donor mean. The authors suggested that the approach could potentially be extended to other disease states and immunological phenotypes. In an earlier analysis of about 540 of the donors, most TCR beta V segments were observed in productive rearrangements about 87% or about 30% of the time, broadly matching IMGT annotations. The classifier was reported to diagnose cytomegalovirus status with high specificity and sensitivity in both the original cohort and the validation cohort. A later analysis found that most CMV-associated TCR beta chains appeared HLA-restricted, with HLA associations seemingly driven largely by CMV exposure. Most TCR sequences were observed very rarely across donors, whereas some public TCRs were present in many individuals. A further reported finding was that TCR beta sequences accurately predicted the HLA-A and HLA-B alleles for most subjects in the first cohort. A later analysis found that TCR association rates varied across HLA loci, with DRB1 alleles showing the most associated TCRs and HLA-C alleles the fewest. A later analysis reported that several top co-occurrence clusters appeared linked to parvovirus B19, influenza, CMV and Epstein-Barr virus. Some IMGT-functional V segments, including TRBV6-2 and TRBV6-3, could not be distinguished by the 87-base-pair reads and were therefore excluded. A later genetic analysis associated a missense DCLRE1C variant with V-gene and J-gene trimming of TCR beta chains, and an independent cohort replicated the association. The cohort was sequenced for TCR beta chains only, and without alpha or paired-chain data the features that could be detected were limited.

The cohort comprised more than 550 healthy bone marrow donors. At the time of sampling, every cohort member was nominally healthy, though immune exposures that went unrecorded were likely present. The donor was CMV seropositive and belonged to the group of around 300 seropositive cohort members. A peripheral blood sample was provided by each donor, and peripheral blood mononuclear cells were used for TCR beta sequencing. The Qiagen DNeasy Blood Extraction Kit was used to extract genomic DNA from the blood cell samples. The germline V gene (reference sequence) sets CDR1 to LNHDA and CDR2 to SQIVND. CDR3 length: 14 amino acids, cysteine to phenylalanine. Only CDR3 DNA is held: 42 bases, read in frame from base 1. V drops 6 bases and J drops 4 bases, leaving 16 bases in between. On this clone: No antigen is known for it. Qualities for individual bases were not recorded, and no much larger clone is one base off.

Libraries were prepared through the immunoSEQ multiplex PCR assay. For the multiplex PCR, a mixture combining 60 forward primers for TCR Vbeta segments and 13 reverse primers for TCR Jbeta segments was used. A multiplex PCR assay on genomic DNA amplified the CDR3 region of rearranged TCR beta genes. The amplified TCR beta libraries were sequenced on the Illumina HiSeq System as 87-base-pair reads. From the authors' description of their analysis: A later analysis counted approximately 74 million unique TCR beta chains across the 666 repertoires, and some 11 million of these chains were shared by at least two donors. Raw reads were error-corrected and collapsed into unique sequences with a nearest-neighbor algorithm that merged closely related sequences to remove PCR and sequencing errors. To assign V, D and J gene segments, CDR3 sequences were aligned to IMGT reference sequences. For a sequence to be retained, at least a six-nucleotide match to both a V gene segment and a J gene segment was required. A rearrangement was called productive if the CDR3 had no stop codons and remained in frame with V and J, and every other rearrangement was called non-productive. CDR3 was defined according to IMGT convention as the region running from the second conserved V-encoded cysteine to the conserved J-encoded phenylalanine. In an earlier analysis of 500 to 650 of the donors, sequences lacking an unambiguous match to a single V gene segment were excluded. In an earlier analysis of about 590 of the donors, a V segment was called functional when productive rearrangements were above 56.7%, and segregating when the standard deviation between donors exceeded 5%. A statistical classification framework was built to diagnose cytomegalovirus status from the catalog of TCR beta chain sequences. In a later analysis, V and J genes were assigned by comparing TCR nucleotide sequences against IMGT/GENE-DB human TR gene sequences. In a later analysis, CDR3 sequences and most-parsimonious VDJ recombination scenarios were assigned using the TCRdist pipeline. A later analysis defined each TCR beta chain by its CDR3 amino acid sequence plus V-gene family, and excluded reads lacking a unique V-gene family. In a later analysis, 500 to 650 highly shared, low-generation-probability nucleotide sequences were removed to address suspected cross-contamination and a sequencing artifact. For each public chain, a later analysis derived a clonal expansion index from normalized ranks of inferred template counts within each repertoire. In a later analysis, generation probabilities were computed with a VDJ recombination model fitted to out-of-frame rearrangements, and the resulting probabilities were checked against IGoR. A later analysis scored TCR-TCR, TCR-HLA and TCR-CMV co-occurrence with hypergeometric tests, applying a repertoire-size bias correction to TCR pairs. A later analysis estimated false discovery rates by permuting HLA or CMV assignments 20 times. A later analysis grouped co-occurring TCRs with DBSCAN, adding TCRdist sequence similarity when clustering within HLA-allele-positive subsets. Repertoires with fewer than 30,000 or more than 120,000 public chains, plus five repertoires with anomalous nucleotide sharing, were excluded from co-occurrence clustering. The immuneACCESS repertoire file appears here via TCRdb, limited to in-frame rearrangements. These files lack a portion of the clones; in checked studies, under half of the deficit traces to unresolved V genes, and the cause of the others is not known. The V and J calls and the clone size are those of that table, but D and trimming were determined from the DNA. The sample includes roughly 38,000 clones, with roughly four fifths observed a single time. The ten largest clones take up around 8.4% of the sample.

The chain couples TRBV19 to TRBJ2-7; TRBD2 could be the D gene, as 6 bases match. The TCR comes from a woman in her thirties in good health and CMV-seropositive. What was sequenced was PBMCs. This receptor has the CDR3 CASRPSQGGYEQYF. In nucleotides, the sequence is TGTGCCAGTAGACCCTCGCAGGGAGGATACGAGCAGTACTTC.